The present T cell receptor (beta chain) was sequenced within a study of CD8 T cells in Susac syndrome. Trimming took 3 bases from V and 6 from J; bases not matched to a gene: 2. There are 13 residues in the CDR3. Germline CDR1 and CDR2: SQVTM and ANQGSEA. The RNA input was about 0.45 to 1 ug, and it was reverse transcribed with random hexamers. TCRdb independently ran MiXCR on the immunoSEQ multiplex PCR reads; one entry per CDR3 protein. In the table there are about 300,000 distinct CDR3 sequences, about nine tenths of which are singletons. The origin of this receptor is a human donor with multiple sclerosis. The specimen was CD8+ T cells from PBMCs. The rearrangement joins TRBV29-1 to TRBJ2-1; TRBD2 matches 10 bases. The CDR3: CSVEASGSNEQFF. In DNA, the CDR3 is TGCAGCGTTGAGGCTAGCGGGAGCAATGAGCAGTTCTTC.